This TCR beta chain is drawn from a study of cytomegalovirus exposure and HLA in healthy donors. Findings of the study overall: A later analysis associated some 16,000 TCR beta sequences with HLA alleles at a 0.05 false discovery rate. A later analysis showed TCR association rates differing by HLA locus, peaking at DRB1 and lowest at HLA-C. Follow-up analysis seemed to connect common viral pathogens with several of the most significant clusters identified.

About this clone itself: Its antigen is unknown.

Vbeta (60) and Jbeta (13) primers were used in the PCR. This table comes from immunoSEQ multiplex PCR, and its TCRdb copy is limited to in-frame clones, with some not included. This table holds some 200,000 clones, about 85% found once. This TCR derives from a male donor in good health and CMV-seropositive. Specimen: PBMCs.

DNA of the CDR3: TGTGCCAGCAGCTTAACAGCGGGAGGGCTCCGCAATGAGCAGTTCTTC. It encodes CASSLTAGGLRNEQFF. V usage is TRBV7-3 and J usage is TRBJ2-1; 10 positions match TRBD2. The CDR3 length is 16 residues. V lost 0 bases and J lost 6; bases outside the gene matches: 5. Germline CDR1 and CDR2: SGHTA and FQGTGA.